These 14 T cell receptor beta chains share one sample of origin, sequenced in a study of OX40 agonist ivuxolimab in advanced cancers. Sequenced by immunoSEQ multiplex PCR; TCRdb stores in-frame clones only, minus some. The table records tens of thousands of clones, about 93% of them present only once. The material was CD4+ or CD8+ T cells sorted from blood, obtained in a trial of the OX40 agonist ivuxolimab. These receptor sequences come from an adult with an advanced solid tumor such as melanoma, head and neck, liver or kidney cancer.

The V call is TRBV19, the J call TRBJ1-4; D not resolved. The germline V gene encodes CDR1 LNHDA and CDR2 SQIVND (reference sequence). There are 14 residues in the CDR3. V lost 5 bases and J 7 bases, leaving 14 bases between the germline ends. As DNA, the CDR3 is TGTGCCAGTAGTCCCCCAGCTTCGATTGAAAAACTGTTTTTT. This gives the protein CASSPPASIEKLFF.

V and J are TRBV6-1 and TRBJ2-7, with D unclear. V was trimmed by 6 bases and J by 5 bases, leaving 20 bases between them. The CDR3 has 15 amino acids. CDR1 and CDR2 from the germline V gene are MNHNS and SASEGT. In DNA form, the CDR3 reads TGTGCCAGCAGCCCTGCGGATTTGGCGGTCCACGAGCAGTACTTC. This encodes CASSPADLAVHEQYF.

The chain links TRBV19 to TRBJ2-5; 11 nucleotides match TRBD2. The CDR3 is 16 residues long. J lost 4 bases, V lost 1 base, and 5 bases had no gene match. The germline CDR1 and CDR2 sequences are LNHDA and SQIVND (reference sequence). The CDR3 nucleotides are TGTGCCAGTAGTATAGGATTAGCGGGAGGGCCAGAGACCCAGTACTTC. Its translation: CASSIGLAGGPETQYF.

This sequence joins TRBV9 and TRBJ1-1, with D possibly matching TRBD1 (6 bases). The germline CDR1 and CDR2 sequences are SGDLS and YYNGEE. The CDR3 is 14 amino acids. V was pared by 0 bases and J by 7 bases, with 13 bases between. Here the CDR3 reads CASSVVGGDREAFF. The CDR3 DNA follows: TGTGCCAGCAGCGTAGTAGGGGGGGACCGTGAAGCTTTCTTT.

V gene TRBV5-5 combines with J gene TRBJ2-1, with D perhaps TRBD1 (6 bases). The CDR3 loop spans 12 amino acids. Trimming cost V 3 bases and J 6 bases, with 7 bases left between them. CDR1 and CDR2 (germline): SGHKS, YYEKEE (reference sequence). The CDR3 region has the DNA TGTGCCAGCAGCTCGGACAGCAATGAGCAGTTCTTC. Translation: CASSSDSNEQFF.

This chain uses TRBV27 with TRBJ2-4; D may match TRBD1 or TRBD2 (5 bases each). Trimming stripped 6 bases from V and 8 bases from J, with 17 bases between. Germline CDR1 MNHEY, CDR2 SMNVEV (reference sequence). CDR3 size: 14 residues. In DNA, the CDR3 is TGTGCCAGCAGCCTCAGGACCCCGGGACACATTCAGTACTTC. It yields the protein CASSLRTPGHIQYF.

The DNA of the CDR3 is TGCGCCAGCAGCCTAGGACAGGGCCGGGTCGAGCAGTACTTC. Residues: CASSLGQGRVEQYF. The rearrangement links TRBV5-1 to TRBJ2-7, with 8 bases lining up with TRBD1. Germline CDR1 SGHRS, CDR2 YFSETQ. This CDR3 is 14 amino acids long. Trimming cost V 4 bases and J 6 bases; bases outside gene matches: 9.

The chain recombines TRBV29-1 with TRBJ2-2; TRBD1 matches 8 bases. V dropped 7 bases and J dropped 5; count of bases not matched to a gene: 12. The germline V gene encodes CDR1 SQVTM and CDR2 ANQGSEA. The CDR3 spans 15 residues. In DNA form, the CDR3 reads TGCAGCGCAGAACCCGAGACAGGGGTTACCGGGGAGCTGTTTTTT. Translating gives CSAEPETGVTGELFF.

This chain connects TRBV4-1 to TRBJ1-2; D remains ambiguous. Germline values: CDR1 MGHRA, CDR2 YSYEKL. The CDR3 is 17 residues long. V lost 0 bases and J lost 0, with 14 bases in between. Here the CDR3 DNA reads TGCGCCAGCAGCCAAGATCTGTTCGGCAGAACTAACTATGGCTACACCTTC. Its protein product is CASSQDLFGRTNYGYTF.

The sample holds a few counts of this clone. The chain uses TRBV27 and TRBJ1-1; unclear D gene. Trimming took 0 bases from V and 1 from J, leaving 6 bases between them. The CDR3 has 14 amino acids. Germline V gene sequence: CDR1 MNHEY, CDR2 SMNVEV (reference sequence). The DNA for the CDR3 is TGTGCCAGCAGTTTATCGCCCGAGAACACTGAAGCTTTCTTT. It translates to CASSLSPENTEAFF.

Comments on this clone: The same CDR3 also results from other DNA sequences found in this sample. CDR3 loop: CASSLGGGQPQHF. The CDR3 DNA follows: TGTGCCAGCAGTTTGGGGGGAGGCCAGCCCCAGCATTTT. The chain couples TRBV27 to TRBJ1-5, with D possibly being TRBD1 (5 bases). The germline V and J ends were trimmed by 3 bases and 7 bases, with 10 bases remaining between them. CDR1 is MNHEY and CDR2 is SMNVEV in the germline V gene (reference sequence). This CDR3 region has 13 residues.

The chain recombines TRBV29-1 with TRBJ1-1; maybe TRBD1 (5 bases). There are 12 residues in the CDR3. The germline V gene encodes CDR1 SQVTM and CDR2 ANQGSEA. With 0 bases removed from V and 6 bases from J, the gap between germline ends came to 8 bases. The CDR3 DNA reads TGCAGCGTTGAAGATTCGGGGCCTGAAGCTTTCTTT. Translating gives CSVEDSGPEAFF.

V gene TRBV7-3 combines with J gene TRBJ2-7; TRBD2 aligns across 14 bases. With 5 bases clipped from V and 6 bases from J, the junction kept 6 bases outside the gene matches. The CDR3 has 15 amino acids. CDR1 and CDR2 from the germline V gene are SGHTA and FQGTGA. CDR3 loop: CASSPGTSGSLEQYF. Written as DNA, the CDR3 is TGTGCCAGCAGCCCTGGGACTAGCGGGAGTCTCGAGCAGTACTTC. Supplemented by reference TRBV7-3 and TRBJ2-7, the full variable domain reads GAGVSQTPSNKVTEKGKYVELRCDPISGHTALYWYRQSLGQGPEFLIYFQGTGAADDSGLPNDRFFAVRPEGSVSTLKIQRTERGDSAVYLCASSPGTSGSLEQYFGPGTRLTVT.

This clone was observed a single time. The J gene is TRBJ2-1, the V gene TRBV19, with TRBD1 as a possible D gene (6 bases). The CDR3 runs to 14 residues. CDR1 LNHDA and CDR2 SQIVND come from the germline V gene (reference sequence). Trimming cost V 3 bases and J 3 bases, with 9 bases left between them. The CDR3 loop is CASSISDSYNEQFF. The CDR3 DNA reads TGTGCCAGTAGTATCTCGGACAGCTACAATGAGCAGTTCTTC.